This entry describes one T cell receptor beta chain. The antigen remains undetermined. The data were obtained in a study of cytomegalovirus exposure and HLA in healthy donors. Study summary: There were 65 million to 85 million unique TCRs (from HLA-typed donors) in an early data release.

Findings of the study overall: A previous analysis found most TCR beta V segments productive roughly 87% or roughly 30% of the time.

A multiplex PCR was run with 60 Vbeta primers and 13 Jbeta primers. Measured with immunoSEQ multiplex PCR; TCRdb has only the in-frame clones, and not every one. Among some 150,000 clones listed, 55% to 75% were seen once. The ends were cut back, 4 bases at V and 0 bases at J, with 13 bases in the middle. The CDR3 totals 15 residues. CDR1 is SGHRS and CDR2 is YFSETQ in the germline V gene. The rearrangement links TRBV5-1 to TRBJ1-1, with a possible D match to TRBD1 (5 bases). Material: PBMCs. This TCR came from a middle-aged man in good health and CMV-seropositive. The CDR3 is CASSAEGTMNTEAFF. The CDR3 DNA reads TGCGCCAGCAGCGCGGAGGGGACCATGAACACTGAAGCTTTCTTT.